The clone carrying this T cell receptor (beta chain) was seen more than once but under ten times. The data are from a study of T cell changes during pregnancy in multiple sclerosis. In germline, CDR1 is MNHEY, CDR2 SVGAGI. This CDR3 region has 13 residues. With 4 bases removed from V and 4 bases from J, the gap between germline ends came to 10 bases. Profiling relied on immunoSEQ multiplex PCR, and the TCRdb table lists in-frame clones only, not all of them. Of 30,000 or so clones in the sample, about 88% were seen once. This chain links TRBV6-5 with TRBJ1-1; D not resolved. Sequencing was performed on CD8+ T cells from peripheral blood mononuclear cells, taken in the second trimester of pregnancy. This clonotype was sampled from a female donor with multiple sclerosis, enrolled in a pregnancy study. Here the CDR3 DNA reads TGTGCCAGCAGTTGGCAGTGGGCCACTGAAGCTTTCTTT. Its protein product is CASSWQWATEAFF.